What follows are 20 T cell receptor beta chains derived from one specimen sequenced in a study of response to subunit inactivated influenza vaccine (dated by TCRdb to 2017 to 2018). The library was obtained by RT-PCR. Sequencing instrument: Illumina HiSeq 2500. Through fastp at Q25 and MiXCR, TCRdb rebuilt clones from the public reads, retaining in-frame beta chains. One record per CDR3 amino acid sequence lists the most common genes and DNA. The sample table holds around 170,000 distinct CDR3 sequences, of which around 10% were seen once. Together, the top ten hold roughly a third of the sample. The sample consisted of CD8+ T cells sorted from PBMCs, taken around 25 months after vaccination. Receptors originate from a man between 50 and 69 years old who received an inactivated influenza vaccine. Donor details come from another sample of the same person, matched by shared clones.

The chain carries TRBV20-1 and TRBJ2-4; TRBD2 matches at 12 bases. The J segment lost 5 bases and the V segment lost 4 bases, leaving 6 bases of the junction unmatched. The CDR3 runs 15 residues. Looked up from germline, CDR1 is DFQATT and CDR2 is SNEGSKA (reference sequence). The CDR3 region has the DNA TGCAGTGCTACGCTAGCGGGGGGGCTACAAAACATTCAGTACTTC. Translated, it gives CSATLAGGLQNIQYF.

This clonotype was counted a few times. This chain connects TRBV7-8 to TRBJ1-2; D is uncertain. V gave up 5 bases and J gave up 2 bases, with 6 bases separating them. Germline CDR1 reads SGHVS; CDR2 reads FQNEAQ. This CDR3 contains 12 residues. Here the CDR3 DNA reads TGTGCCAGCAGCACCGGAAACTATGGCTACACCTTC. This encodes CASSTGNYGYTF.

This clonotype was counted between two and nine times. The J gene is TRBJ2-1, the V gene TRBV9, with 11 bases identical to TRBD2. The V gene's germline CDR1 is SGDLS and CDR2 YYNGEE. This CDR3 comprises 16 residues. V gave up 3 bases and J gave up 3 bases; unmatched junction bases: 5. The CDR3, as DNA: TGTGCCAGCAGCGCAACTAGCGGGGGCCACTACAATGAGCAGTTCTTC. It encodes CASSATSGGHYNEQFF.

The gene calls are TRBV7-9 and TRBJ2-7, with 10 bases fitting TRBD1. CDR1 SEHNR and CDR2 FQNEAQ come from the germline V gene (reference sequence). This CDR3 has 15 amino acids. The V segment lost 5 bases and the J segment 6 bases; nucleotides outside the gene matches: 10. The CDR3 DNA follows: TGTGCCAGCAGCGCCCAGACAGGGGGCGGATTCGAGCAGTACTTC. Its protein product is CASSAQTGGGFEQYF.

This clonotype was detected only a few times. The rearrangement links TRBV14 to TRBJ2-3; 11 nucleotides match TRBD2. With 0 bases clipped from V and 0 bases from J, the junction kept 11 bases outside the gene matches. CDR3 length: 20 residues. The germline V gene has CDR1 SGHDN and CDR2 FVKESK. This chain's CDR3 is CASSQDRPSGGPNSTDTQYF. DNA for the CDR3: TGTGCCAGCAGCCAAGATAGGCCTAGCGGGGGGCCAAATAGCACAGATACGCAGTATTTT.

This clonotype was seen only a few times. The J gene is TRBJ2-2, the V gene TRBV20-1, with 7 bases lining up with TRBD1. The length of the CDR3 is 15 residues. Germline lookup yields CDR1 DFQATT and CDR2 SNEGSKA (reference sequence). V gave up 1 base and J gave up 1 base; unmatched junction bases: 3. The CDR3, as DNA: TGCAGTGCTAGAGTTCGGGACAGGAACACCGGGGAGCTGTTTTTT. Amino acid sequence: CSARVRDRNTGELFF.

This clonotype has at least ten counts. The J gene is TRBJ2-1, the V gene TRBV28; no firm D call. Trimming took off 8 bases at V and 3 bases at J, with 14 bases between the two ends. Germline loops: CDR1 MDHEN, CDR2 SYDVKM. The CDR3 runs to 14 residues. The CDR3: CASSRQESYNEQFF. CDR3 DNA: TGTGCCAGCTCCAGACAAGAAAGCTACAATGAGCAGTTCTTC.

This clonotype was counted a few times. At one of its ends the junction is not consistent with the germline gene, which may arise from a read error. This chain joins TRBV7-7 and TRBJ2-5, with 7 positions matching TRBD1. The CDR3 has 17 amino acids. Germline V lookup: CDR1 SSHAT, CDR2 FNYEAQ (reference sequence). This CDR3 reads CASSFGSTEGAGETQYF. The CDR3 DNA reads TGTGCTAGCAGCTTCGGAAGTACAGAGGGGGCCGGAGAGACCCAGTACTTC.

V is TRBV29-1 and J is TRBJ1-1; 7 nucleotides match TRBD1. Looked up from germline, CDR1 is SQVTM and CDR2 is ANQGSEA. V was pared by 7 bases and J by 5 bases, with 10 bases of the junction left unmatched. The CDR3 covers 13 residues. CDR3 residues: CSAYRGAGTEAFF. The CDR3 coding sequence is TGCAGCGCATACAGGGGAGCGGGAACTGAAGCTTTCTTT. Based on the CDR3 plus reference TRBV29-1 and TRBJ1-1, the full variable domain is SAVISQKPSRDICQRGTSLTIQCQVDSQVTMMFWYRQQPGQSLTLIATANQGSEATYESGFVIDKFPISRPNLTFSTLTVSNMSPEDSSIYLCSAYRGAGTEAFFGQGTRLTVV.

A few counts support this clonotype. The V gene is TRBV29-1, the J gene TRBJ2-7, with 9 bases that match TRBD1. Germline V gene sequence: CDR1 SQVTM, CDR2 ANQGSEA. The junction had 4 bases not matched to a gene; V was cut back by 5 bases and J by 2 bases. The CDR3 contains 13 residues. CDR3 DNA: TGCAGCGTTCGGGGACAGGGTCCCTACGAGCAGTACTTC. Translation: CSVRGQGPYEQYF.

J is TRBJ1-1 and V is TRBV28; D might be TRBD1 (5 bases). Deletions cut 4 bases from V and 1 base from J, with 19 bases between. The length of the CDR3 is 17 residues. From germline, CDR1 is MDHEN and CDR2 SYDVKM. DNA for the CDR3: TGTGCCAGCAGTTCTGGTTGGTTAGGACAACCGAACACTGAAGCTTTCTTT. The encoded protein is CASSSGWLGQPNTEAFF.

This clonotype showed up just a few times. The V and J genes are TRBV6-5 and TRBJ2-5; TRBD1 is a possible D gene (7 bases). The CDR3 has 15 amino acids. With 2 bases removed from V and 1 base from J, the gap between germline ends came to 11 bases. Germline lookup yields CDR1 MNHEY and CDR2 SVGAGI. The CDR3 DNA reads TGTGCCAGCAGTTACAGGAGGGGGCGCCAAGAGACCCAGTACTTC. Translating gives CASSYRRGRQETQYF.

By proportion, this clonotype is medium-sized. V gene TRBV20-1 combines with J gene TRBJ1-5; TRBD1 is a possible D gene (5 bases). The V gene's germline CDR1 is DFQATT and CDR2 SNEGSKA (reference sequence). Trimming left V 6 bases short and J 6 bases short, with 12 bases between. The CDR3 spans 12 residues. The CDR3 DNA reads as TGCAGTGCCTTTGGGGGGACTCAGCCCCAGCATTTT. Amino acids: CSAFGGTQPQHF.

This clonotype has more than one count but fewer than ten. The J gene is TRBJ1-2, the V gene TRBV12-3 or TRBV12-4, with 7 bases lining up with TRBD1. The V segment lost 7 bases and the J segment 4 bases; nucleotides outside the gene matches: 6. CDR3 length: 13 residues. CDR3 coding DNA: TGTGCCAGCACCGGGACAGCCCCCTATGGCTACACCTTC. It codes for CASTGTAPYGYTF.

This chain joins TRBV6-5 and TRBJ1-6; perhaps TRBD1 as D (5 bases). The CDR3 runs to 14 residues. The V and J ends lost 4 bases and 9 bases respectively, with 13 bases between them. In germline, CDR1 is MNHEY, CDR2 SVGAGI. CDR3 region: CASSLGPGISPLHF. In DNA form, the CDR3 reads TGTGCCAGCAGTTTGGGACCGGGGATTTCACCCCTCCACTTT.

The chain is built from TRBV25-1 and TRBJ2-1; 8 bases fit TRBD2. With V trimmed by 3 bases and J by 1 base, 2 bases remained unmatched. The CDR3 sequence is 15 residues long. Germline assignment: CDR1 MGHDK and CDR2 SYGVNS. The CDR3 here is CASSDGGRSYNEQFF. CDR3 nucleotide sequence: TGTGCCAGCAGTGATGGCGGGAGGTCCTACAATGAGCAGTTCTTC.

V and J are TRBV28 and TRBJ2-1, with TRBD2 as a possible D gene (5 bases). V was clipped by 3 bases and J by 0 bases, with 24 bases between them. Germline CDR1 is MDHEN and CDR2 is SYDVKM. The CDR3 totals 20 residues. CDR3 DNA sequence: TGTGCCAGCAGTTTTCCGGAGCCGGGGAAACTTAAAAGCTCCTACAATGAGCAGTTCTTC. Translated, it gives CASSFPEPGKLKSSYNEQFF. The variable domain in full, with the rest retrieved from reference TRBV28 and TRBJ2-1, is DVKVTQSSRYLVKRTGEKVFLECVQDMDHENMFWYRQDPGLGLRLIYFSYDVKMKEKGDIPEGYSVSREKKERFSLILESASTNQTSMYLCASSFPEPGKLKSSYNEQFFGPGTRLTVL.

CDR3 DNA: TGTGCCAGCAGTTTTAACAGGGGCTTGGGGAATGAGCAGTTCTTC. It encodes CASSFNRGLGNEQFF. The chain combines TRBV6-5 with TRBJ2-1, with TRBD1 identical over 7 bases. The germline gives CDR1 MNHEY, CDR2 SVGAGI. The CDR3 is made up of 15 amino acids. Losses at the gene ends were 4 bases for V and 7 bases for J; bases not matched to a gene: 10.

The chain carries TRBV28 and TRBJ2-5; the match to TRBD1 covers 9 bases. The trim removed 6 bases at V and 5 bases at J, leaving 13 bases unmatched. Looked up from germline, CDR1 is MDHEN and CDR2 is SYDVKM. This CDR3 is 16 amino acids long. CDR3 nucleotide sequence: TGTGCCAGCAGCAAACCCCGGGACAGGGTGGAGGAGACCCAGTACTTC. Residues: CASSKPRDRVEETQYF. Complete variable domain (other parts from reference TRBV28 and TRBJ2-5): DVKVTQSSRYLVKRTGEKVFLECVQDMDHENMFWYRQDPGLGLRLIYFSYDVKMKEKGDIPEGYSVSREKKERFSLILESASTNQTSMYLCASSKPRDRVEETQYFGPGTRLLVL.

This clonotype has more than one count but fewer than ten. The CDR3 loop is CASSLDRAGGTLSYEQYF. DNA of the CDR3: TGTGCCAGCAGCTTAGACCGGGCGGGAGGGACGCTCTCCTACGAGCAGTACTTC. The V and J genes are TRBV11-1 and TRBJ2-7; 9 nucleotides align to TRBD2. V lost 1 base and J lost 0; bases outside the gene matches: 10. Germline V gene sequence: CDR1 SGHAT, CDR2 FQDESV (reference sequence). The CDR3 has 18 residues.